The present TCR beta chain was sequenced within a study of CD8 T cells in Susac syndrome. CD8+ and CD4+ T cells taken from blood had their TCR beta sequenced. FACS was used to enrich TEMRA cells, whereas the CD8+ and CD4+ T cells were obtained by negative isolation. It was with random hexamers that roughly 0.5 to 1 ug RNA was reverse transcribed. An immunoSEQ multiplex PCR amplified TCR beta CDR3 over 54 Vbeta and 13 Jbeta. From the immunoSEQ multiplex PCR reads, TCRdb called clonotypes with MiXCR, one entry per CDR3 protein. This sample carries over 120,000 distinct CDR3 sequences, approximately 95% of them seen once, and the ten largest clones take more than 0.065%. The CDR3 runs 15 residues. Germline CDR1 is LGHDT and CDR2 is YNNKEL (reference sequence). V lost 3 bases, J lost 4 bases, and 5 bases stayed unmatched.

The V and J genes are TRBV3-1 and TRBJ2-2; 7 bases are a match to TRBD1. Sequenced: CD4+ T cells from PBMCs. The clonotype comes from a human donor in good health. Here the CDR3 DNA reads TGTGCCAGCAGCCAGAGGGGGCTGGGCACCGGGGAGCTGTTTTTT. Protein: CASSQRGLGTGELFF.